These T cell receptor beta chains were read from a single sample in a study of T cell responses to AZD1222 COVID-19 vaccine. Sequencing was performed with immunoSEQ multiplex PCR; in TCRdb, only in-frame clones are kept and a portion is missing. The profile shows 150,000 or so clones, roughly 90% of them singletons. The material was peripheral blood, obtained 28 days after the second AZD1222 dose. These receptors all stem from an adult who received the AZD1222 COVID-19 vaccine. The CDR3 runs from the conserved cysteine through the conserved F or W. Where a row states a size, it is once, few, many or the class of an expanded clone; other rows omit it.

>.|TRBV4-1
CASSQESVQGNSPLHF
>few|TRBV3-1/TRBV3-2
CASSQDVAGGYYTEAFF
>.|TRBV4-1
CASSQDFSANSGNTIYF
>.|TRBV27
CASSYSPRNTEAFF
>.|TRBV5-1
CASSSSGSGNTIYF
>.|TRBV7-3
CASSLAYAGELFF
>.|TRBV5-1
CASSLDRLSGANVLTF
>.|TRBV5-1
CASSGGQGVNSPLHF
>.|TRBV7-9
CASRFDYNEQFF
>.|TRBV5-6
CASGAGPLHEQYF
>.|TRBV18
CASSPADRAHYEQYF
>.|TRBV7-9
CASSRTGSNQPQHF
>.|TRBV7-9
CASSLVGQGGSYEQYF
>.|TRBV9
CASSRVTSTDTQYF
>.|TRBV7-3
CASSFTEPGAEAFF
>.|TRBV4-3
CASSQVQTTSYSFSGNTIYF
>.|TRBV20-1
CSAGRGAGYTF
>few|TRBV6-5
CASTFGGGNSPLHF
>.|TRBV27
CASSPARRGMGDQPQHF
>.|TRBV6-2/TRBV6-3
CASSYSWQSHEQYF
>.|TRBV18
CASSSRDRRFNQPQHF
>.|TRBV6-2/TRBV6-3
CASSNPGQGRTGELFF
>.|TRBV6-2/TRBV6-3
CASSYGGTGGAFYGYTF
>.|TRBV7-3
CASSLSGTDYNEQFF
>once|TRBV20-1
CSASARQGISYEQYF
>.|TRBV10-3
CAISGHGAWDTQYF